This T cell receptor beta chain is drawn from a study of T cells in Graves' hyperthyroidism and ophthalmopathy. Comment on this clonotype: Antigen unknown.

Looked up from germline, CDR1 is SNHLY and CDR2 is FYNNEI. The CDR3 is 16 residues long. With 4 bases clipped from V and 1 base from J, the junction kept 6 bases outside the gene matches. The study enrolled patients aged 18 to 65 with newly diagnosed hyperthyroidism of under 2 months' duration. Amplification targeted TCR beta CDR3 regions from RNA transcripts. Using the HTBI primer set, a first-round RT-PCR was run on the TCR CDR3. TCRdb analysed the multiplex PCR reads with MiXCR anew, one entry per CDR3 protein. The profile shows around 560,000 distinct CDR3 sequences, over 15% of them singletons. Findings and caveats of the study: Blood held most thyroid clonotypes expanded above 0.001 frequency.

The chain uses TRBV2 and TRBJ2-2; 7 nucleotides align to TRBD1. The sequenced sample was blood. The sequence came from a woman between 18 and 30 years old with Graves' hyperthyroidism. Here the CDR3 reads CASSVQGIKNTGELFF. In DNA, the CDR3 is TGTGCCAGCAGTGTACAGGGGATCAAGAACACCGGGGAGCTGTTTTTT. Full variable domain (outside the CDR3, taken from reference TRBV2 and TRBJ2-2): EPEVTQTPSHQVTQMGQEVILRCVPISNHLYFYWYRQILGQKVEFLVSFYNNEISEKSEIFDDQFSVERPDGSNFTLKIRSTKLEDSAMYFCASSVQGIKNTGELFFGEGSRLTVL.